Below, one T cell receptor beta chain is given with its context. Its specificity is not known. The V gene lost 1 base and the J gene lost 0 bases, with 9 bases spanning the gap. The germline V gene encodes CDR1 SGHAT and CDR2 FQNNGV. CDR3 length: 15 amino acids. Using immunoSEQ multiplex PCR, the repertoire was profiled, and TCRdb retains in-frame clones only, with some absent. Of 25,000 to 30,000 clones listed, more than 75% are singletons. This entry belongs to a study of somatic mutations in cytotoxic T cells in rheumatoid arthritis. Findings and caveats of the study: Clonality measured in CD8+ T cells did not differ significantly between rheumatoid arthritis patients and age-matched healthy controls.

This TCR was sampled from an adult with rheumatoid arthritis. Specimen: CD8+ T cells sorted from blood. The chain uses TRBV11-2 and TRBJ1-1; D unresolved. The CDR3 nucleotides read TGTGCCAGCAGCTTAGTTAACAGACTGAACACTGAAGCTTTCTTT. Protein product: CASSLVNRLNTEAFF.